Below are 6 T cell receptor beta chains sequenced from a single sample in a study of cytomegalovirus exposure and HLA in healthy donors. Primers: 60 Vbeta forward and 13 Jbeta reverse. The repertoire was sequenced with immunoSEQ multiplex PCR; TCRdb's copy has only in-frame clones and lacks some. The sample has roughly 160,000 clones; roughly 70% are singletons. The sample comprised PBMCs. The source is a girl between 5 and 17 years old in good health and CMV-seronegative.

V is TRBV5-4 and J is TRBJ1-2, with D unclear. This CDR3 contains 13 residues. The V end was cut by 0 bases, the J end by 8 bases, with 11 bases between. In germline, CDR1 is SGHNT, CDR2 YYREEE (reference sequence). CDR3 protein: CASSLVRSEGYTF. As DNA, the CDR3 is TGTGCCAGCAGCTTGGTTCGATCAGAAGGCTACACCTTC.

This chain uses TRBV11-2 with TRBJ2-1; 10 bases fit TRBD2. Per the germline V gene, CDR1 is SGHAT and CDR2 is FQNNGV. The CDR3 is 15 amino acids. Trimming at V came to 6 bases and at J to 6 bases, leaving 8 bases not matched to a gene. The CDR3 bases are TGTGCCAGCAGGGCAGGGGGACTAGCGCCCAATGAGCAGTTCTTC. This translates into CASRAGGLAPNEQFF.

This chain uses TRBV5-1 with TRBJ1-4; no clear D gene. Trimming took off 4 bases at V and 4 bases at J, with 17 bases between the two ends. Germline V lookup: CDR1 SGHRS, CDR2 YFSETQ. This CDR3 is 16 amino acids long. The CDR3 here is CASSLSIEGNNEKLFF. CDR3 DNA sequence: TGCGCCAGCAGCCTAAGCATTGAGGGCAATAATGAAAAACTGTTTTTT. Full variable domain (rest looked up from reference TRBV5-1 and TRBJ1-4): KAGVTQTPRYLIKTRGQQVTLSCSPISGHRSVSWYQQTPGQGLQFLFEYFSETQRNKGNFPGRFSGRQFSNSRSEMNVSTLELGDSALYLCASSLSIEGNNEKLFFGSGTQLSVL.

The genes are TRBV18 and TRBJ2-3, with TRBD2 identical over 13 bases. Germline V gene lookup returns CDR1 KGHSH and CDR2 LQKENI. The CDR3 length is 19 residues. V shed 6 bases, J shed 8 bases, and the junction held 20 bases outside the gene matches. The CDR3 sequence: CASSRLIAGTSGIEGTQYF. The DNA for the CDR3 is TGTGCCAGCTCGCGGCTTATCGCCGGGACTAGCGGGATCGAAGGTACGCAGTATTTT.

The chain is built from TRBV15 and TRBJ1-5, with 7 bases matching TRBD1. V gave up 0 bases and J gave up 9 bases; unmatched junction bases: 11. Per germline, CDR1 LNHNV and CDR2 YYDKDF (reference sequence). CDR3 size: 16 residues. The chain's CDR3 is CATSRDLEGAPGPQHF. CDR3 coding DNA: TGTGCCACCAGCAGAGATCTGGAGGGGGCCCCGGGGCCCCAGCATTTT. The full variable domain, rest sourced from reference TRBV15 and TRBJ1-5, is DAMVIQNPRYQVTQFGKPVTLSCSQTLNHNVMYWYQQKSSQAPKLLFHYYDKDFNNEADTPDNFQSRRPNTSFCFLDIRSPGLGDTAMYLCATSRDLEGAPGPQHFGDGTRLSIL.

The chain employs TRBV18 and TRBJ2-7; 11 bases align to TRBD2. V lost 3 bases, J lost 3 bases, and 4 bases stayed unmatched. Germline CDR1 KGHSH, CDR2 LQKENI. The CDR3 loop spans 15 amino acids. CDR3 bases: TGTGCCAGCTCACCGATGACTAGCGGGGACTACGAGCAGTACTTC. Protein sequence: CASSPMTSGDYEQYF.